This is a list of T cell receptor beta chains from one sample in a study of immune characterization of retroperitoneal liposarcoma. TCRdb processed the PCR reads anew with MiXCR; each CDR3 protein has one entry. Counted here are more than 6,000 distinct CDR3 sequences, 25% to 30% occurring once; the ten biggest clones make up about a quarter. Specimen: tumor tissue. These receptors were taken from a female donor with retroperitoneal liposarcoma. Each CDR3 is given with its conserved first and last residue. Fields, in order: V gene, clone size, J gene, D gene, CDR3 protein, CDR3 DNA. The D gene is left open where the match is weak. For some rows the clone size is stated as once, few or many, or as a class when expanded; others skip it.

>TRBV10-2|medium-sized|TRBJ2-7|-
CASSESTNNYEQYF
TGCGCCAGCAGTGAGTCGACTAACAACTACGAGCAGTACTTC
>TRBV27|few|TRBJ2-1|-
CASRFSRRIF
TGTGCCAGCAGGTTCAGTAGACGCATCTTC
>TRBV6-6|few|TRBJ2-3|TRBD2
CASSLAGGRDTQYF
TGTGCCAGCAGCTTAGCGGGAGGTAGGGATACGCAGTATTTT
>TRBV27|many|TRBJ2-7|-
CASSNLRVNEQYF
TGTGCCAGCAGCAATCTCAGGGTAAACGAGCAGTACTTC
>TRBV10-3|many|TRBJ2-5|TRBD1
CAISGGRGQETQYF
TGTGCCATCAGTGGGGGCAGGGGGCAAGAGACCCAGTACTTC
>TRBV10-2|few|TRBJ2-7|-
CASSATGISYEQYF
TGCGCCAGCAGTGCCACAGGGATCTCCTACGAGCAGTACTTC
>TRBV27|medium-sized|TRBJ2-1|TRBD2
CASSPGLAGGDEQFF
TGTGCCAGCAGTCCCGGACTAGCGGGAGGGGATGAGCAGTTCTTC
>TRBV7-6|-|TRBJ2-1|-
CASSLAHDSSYNEQFF
TGTGCCAGCAGCTTAGCGCATGACAGTTCCTACAATGAGCAGTTCTTC
>TRBV12-3/TRBV12-4|medium-sized|TRBJ2-7|TRBD2
CASSFGGSTEQYF
TGTGCCAGCAGTTTCGGCGGGAGTACCGAGCAGTACTTC
>TRBV7-6|large|TRBJ2-7|TRBD2
CASSQVASGSFYEQYF
TGTGCCAGCAGCCAGGTGGCTAGCGGGAGTTTCTACGAGCAGTACTTC
>TRBV6-1|many|TRBJ2-5|TRBD2
CASSSPSGEGQETQYF
TGTGCCAGCAGTTCTCCGAGCGGGGAGGGCCAAGAGACCCAGTACTTC
>TRBV6-1|-|TRBJ2-1|-
CAIFAEGGGPYNEQFF
TGTGCCATCTTCGCCGAGGGGGGGGGCCCGTACAATGAGCAGTTCTTC
>TRBV12-3/TRBV12-4|few|TRBJ1-4|-
CASSLEGNEKLFF
TGTGCCAGCAGTTTAGAGGGTAATGAAAAACTGTTTTTT
>TRBV6-5|-|TRBJ2-4|TRBD2
CASRDSGGGNIQYF
TGTGCCAGCAGGGATTCCGGGGGGGGAAACATTCAGTACTTC
>TRBV12-3/TRBV12-4|-|TRBJ2-7|-
CASSITAGGTEQYF
TGTGCCAGCAGCATTACGGCGGGTGGGACCGAGCAGTACTTC
>TRBV4-1|few|TRBJ2-2|TRBD2
CASSQVRSGRAGGELFF
TGCGCCAGCAGCCAAGTCAGGAGCGGGAGGGCCGGGGGGGAGCTGTTTTTT
>TRBV7-8|many|TRBJ2-2|-
CASSGRRDGELFF
TGTGCCAGCAGCGGAAGGCGGGACGGGGAGCTGTTTTTT
>TRBV7-2|-|TRBJ1-5|-
CASTLLGAFGNQPQHF
TGTGCCAGCACCTTACTAGGGGCGTTTGGCAATCAGCCCCAGCATTTT
>TRBV10-1|few|TRBJ2-6|-
CASSDDSGANVLTF
TGCGCCAGCAGTGACGATTCTGGGGCCAACGTCCTGACTTTC
>TRBV4-2|few|TRBJ2-3|TRBD2
CASSQDLGTRFGTDTQYF
TGTGCCAGCAGCCAAGATTTGGGGACTAGATTTGGTACGGATACGCAGTATTTT
>TRBV6-5|few|TRBJ2-5|TRBD1
CASSSGGQGSGETQYF
TGTGCCAGCAGTTCCGGGGGACAGGGGTCTGGGGAGACCCAGTACTTC
>TRBV6-1|large|TRBJ2-7|TRBD2
CASSDGLAGRSYEQYF
TGTGCCAGCAGTGACGGACTAGCGGGACGCTCCTACGAGCAGTACTTC
>TRBV11-2|-|TRBJ2-1|TRBD2
CASSRTLLAGERGEQFF
TGTGCCAGCAGCCGAACGCTGCTAGCGGGAGAAAGGGGTGAGCAGTTCTTC
>TRBV7-6|many|TRBJ2-7|TRBD2
CASSPGGVDEQYF
TGTGCCAGCAGCCCGGGGGGGGTTGACGAGCAGTACTTC
>TRBV11-2|-|TRBJ2-5|TRBD2
CASSRTSGSSRETQYF
TGTGCCAGCAGCCGGACTAGCGGGAGCTCCCGAGAGACCCAGTACTTC
>TRBV4-1|many|TRBJ2-1|-
CASKQGGDEYNEQFF
TGCGCCAGCAAGCAAGGCGGAGACGAGTACAATGAGCAGTTCTTC
>TRBV7-8|medium-sized|TRBJ2-7|TRBD1
CASSLAGRGSYNEQYF
TGTGCCAGCAGCTTAGCGGGCAGGGGGTCGTACAATGAGCAGTACTTC
>TRBV5-4|few|TRBJ2-7|-
CASSPAGSKTYEQYF
TGTGCCAGCAGCCCGGCTGGGTCCAAAACCTACGAGCAGTACTTC